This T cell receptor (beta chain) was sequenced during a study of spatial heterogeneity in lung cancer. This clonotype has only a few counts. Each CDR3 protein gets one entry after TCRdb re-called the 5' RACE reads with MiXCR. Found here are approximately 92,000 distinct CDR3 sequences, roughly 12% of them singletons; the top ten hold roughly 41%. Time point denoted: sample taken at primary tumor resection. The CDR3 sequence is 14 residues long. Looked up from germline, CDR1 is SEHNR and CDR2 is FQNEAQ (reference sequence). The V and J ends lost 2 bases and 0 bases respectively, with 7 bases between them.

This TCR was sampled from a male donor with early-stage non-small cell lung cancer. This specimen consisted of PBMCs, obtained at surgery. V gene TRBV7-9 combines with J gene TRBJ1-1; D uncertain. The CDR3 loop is CASSLSFLNTEAFF. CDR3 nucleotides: TGTGCCAGCAGCTTAAGCTTTTTGAACACTGAAGCTTTCTTT. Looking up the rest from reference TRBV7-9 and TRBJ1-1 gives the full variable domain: DTGVSQNPRHKITKRGQNVTFRCDPISEHNRLYWYRQTLGQGPEFLTYFQNEAQLEKSRLLSDRFSAERPKGSFSTLEIQRTEQGDSAMYLCASSLSFLNTEAFFGQGTRLTVV.